Below, one TCR beta chain is given with its context. Its antigen is as yet unknown. The data stem from a study of human T cells and chemical hapten exposure. Broader study findings: All donors were alopecia patients, so their immunity may differ from that of healthy people.

The time point: pre-sensitization, week 0. Regarding treatment: therapeutic diphenylcyclopropenone sensitization with weekly scalp DPC. The CDR3 is made up of 15 amino acids. Germline CDR1 SQVTM, CDR2 ANQGSEA. Trimming cost V 0 bases and J 1 base, with 12 bases left between them. TCRdb independently ran MiXCR on the RACE reads; one entry per CDR3 protein. The sample shows under 400,000 distinct CDR3 sequences, 5.1% of them seen only once. The TCR sequence derives from a woman in her forties or fifties with alopecia areata. Some clones in this sample may be carry-over from other donors' samples. This material consisted of whole blood, taken in connection with sensitization to the hapten diphenylcyclopropenone (DPC). V and J are TRBV29-1 and TRBJ1-2, with D perhaps matching TRBD1 (5 bases). The CDR3 DNA sequence: TGCAGCGTTGAAGATCCAGCAGGGTATAACTATGGCTACACCTTC. Protein product: CSVEDPAGYNYGYTF.